This T cell receptor (beta chain) appears in the sequencing data of a study of regulatory T cells in long-lasting Graves disease. Study observations and caveats: A limited number of samples was an acknowledged limitation.

Per germline, CDR1 DFQATT and CDR2 SNEGSKA (reference sequence). The CDR3 covers 11 residues. V was trimmed by 3 bases and J by 6 bases, leaving 9 bases between them. Construction of the TCR beta libraries employed iRepertoire HTBI primers in conjunction with Arm-PCR of CDR3 regions. TCRdb processed the multiplex PCR reads anew with MiXCR; each CDR3 protein has one entry. Of 350,000 to 500,000 distinct CDR3 sequences listed, roughly 15% are singletons. Specified time point: newly diagnosed GD, antithyroid drugs for less than 3 months. The TCR library was made from RNA that had been extracted from PBMCs in TRIzol. As a group, patients came from one endocrinology department in Xi'an, China. This clonotype was seen ten or more times. The antigen is undetermined. These data also formed part of another study, on T cells in Graves' hyperthyroidism and ophthalmopathy. From that report: Patients were excluded for uncontrolled infection, other autoimmune disease, pregnancy or lactation.

The material was peripheral blood mononuclear cells (PBMCs), obtained at new diagnosis, from a patient treated with antithyroid drugs. This TCR came from a woman in her late teens or twenties with Graves disease. V usage is TRBV20-1 and J usage is TRBJ2-7; D is unclear. Here the CDR3 reads CSASGTVEQYF. The CDR3 DNA is TGCAGTGCTAGCGGAACAGTCGAGCAGTACTTC.